The 21 T cell receptor beta chains reported below all come from one sample, sequenced in a study of cytomegalovirus exposure and HLA in healthy donors. Primers: 60 Vbeta forward and 13 Jbeta reverse. TCRdb's copy holds only in-frame clones and misses some; the assay was immunoSEQ multiplex PCR. Of over 150,000 clones listed, 79% are singletons. Sample: PBMCs. Source of these receptors: a girl aged 5-17 years in good health and CMV-seropositive.

The chain is built from TRBV6-5 and TRBJ1-2; 8 bases line up with TRBD1. Germline assignment: CDR1 MNHEY and CDR2 SVGAGI. V gave up 6 bases and J gave up 5 bases; unmatched junction bases: 8. The CDR3 has 14 residues. The CDR3 loop reads CASRGGQGRYGYTF. Written as DNA, the CDR3 is TGTGCCAGCAGGGGAGGACAGGGCCGTTATGGCTACACCTTC.

The chain recombines TRBV5-6 with TRBJ2-4, with 7 positions matching TRBD1. The junction had 4 bases not matched to a gene; V was cut back by 4 bases and J by 3 bases. Germline V gene data show CDR1 as SGHDT and CDR2 as YYEEEE. The CDR3 is made up of 14 amino acids. CDR3 protein: CASSSTGDKNIQYF. DNA for the CDR3: TGTGCCAGCAGCAGCACAGGGGACAAAAACATTCAGTACTTC. Using reference TRBV5-6 and TRBJ2-4 for the parts outside the CDR3, the full variable domain is DAGVTQSPTHLIKTRGQQVTLRCSPKSGHDTVSWYQQALGQGPQFIFQYYEEEERQRGNFPDRFSGHQFPNYSSELNVNALLLGDSALYLCASSSTGDKNIQYFGAGTRLSVL.

This chain links TRBV7-2 with TRBJ2-2, with 10 bases lining up with TRBD2. Germline trimming cut 5 bases from V and 7 bases from J; bases unmatched to any gene: 16. Germline CDR1 is SGHTA and CDR2 is FQGNSA. This CDR3 spans 18 amino acids. The CDR3: CASSLRGQAGGPGGELFF. The CDR3 coding sequence is TGTGCCAGCAGCCTTAGAGGACAAGCGGGGGGGCCGGGCGGGGAGCTGTTTTTT.

Here the CDR3 reads CASSLALAGLYF. Written as DNA, the CDR3 is TGTGCCAGCAGCTTAGCGCTAGCGGGGTTGTACTTC. The J gene is TRBJ2-7, the V gene TRBV11-2, with TRBD2 matching over 9 bases. CDR1 is SGHAT and CDR2 is FQNNGV in the germline V gene. This CDR3 has 12 residues. Losses at the gene ends were 1 base for V and 12 bases for J; bases not matched to a gene: 4.

The CDR3 reads CASSGEQGRDSGELFF. CDR3 in DNA: TGTGCCAGCAGCGGTGAACAGGGCCGTGATTCCGGGGAGCTGTTTTTT. The chain recombines TRBV9 with TRBJ2-2; the D gene is possibly TRBD1 (6 bases). The V gene's germline CDR1 is SGDLS and CDR2 YYNGEE. The CDR3 sequence is 16 residues long. The ends were cut back, 3 bases at V and 6 bases at J, with 18 bases in the middle.

The chain is built from TRBV18 and TRBJ2-2, with 7 bases fitting TRBD1. The CDR3 runs 17 residues. Germline values: CDR1 KGHSH, CDR2 LQKENI. Trimming at V came to 2 bases and at J to 1 base, leaving 7 bases not matched to a gene. DNA of the CDR3: TGTGCCAGCTCACCATTCCCCCGACAGGGGAACACCGGGGAGCTGTTTTTT. This encodes CASSPFPRQGNTGELFF.

Concerning this clone: Other DNA sequences of this sample code for an identical CDR3. The chain has TRBV4-3 and TRBJ2-3; 11 nucleotides align to TRBD2. Germline lookup yields CDR1 LGHNA and CDR2 YSLEER. Trimming took 0 bases from V and 4 from J; bases not matched to a gene: 15. This CDR3 is built from 20 residues. The CDR3 DNA reads as TGCGCCAGCAGCCAAGATCTAGCGGGGGGCCCAGGACGGGGGGCAGATACGCAGTATTTT. Translated: CASSQDLAGGPGRGADTQYF.

The rearrangement uses TRBV4-3 and TRBJ1-4, with no clear D. The CDR3 covers 13 residues. The germline CDR1 and CDR2 sequences are LGHNA and YSLEER. V gave up 4 bases and J gave up 4 bases, with 7 bases separating them. The CDR3 region has the DNA TGCGCCAGCAGCCTCGGTCGTAATGAAAAACTGTTTTTT. Amino acids: CASSLGRNEKLFF.

The rearrangement joins TRBV6-1 to TRBJ2-6; 8 positions agree with TRBD1. The CDR3 is made up of 17 amino acids. Germline CDR1 reads MNHNS; CDR2 reads SASEGT. V lost 4 bases to trimming and J lost 0 bases; unmatched junction nucleotides: 5. The CDR3 sequence is CASSGFRGPSGANVLTF. In DNA, the CDR3 is TGTGCCAGCAGTGGGTTCAGGGGGCCCTCTGGGGCCAACGTCCTGACTTTC.

The J gene is TRBJ2-1, the V gene TRBV12-5; 7 nucleotides match TRBD2. This CDR3 is built from 15 residues. Germline loops: CDR1 LGHNT, CDR2 FRNRAP. After removal of 6 bases from V and 4 bases from J, the junction contained 9 bases not matched to a gene. The CDR3 sequence: CASGAGASGYNEQFF. CDR3 DNA sequence: TGTGCTAGTGGGGCCGGGGCTAGCGGTTACAATGAGCAGTTCTTC.

The V call is TRBV6-1, the J call TRBJ2-7; a weak D match, TRBD2 (6 bases). Between the trimmed V and J ends, which lost 6 bases and 4 bases, there was a span of 13 bases. This CDR3 comprises 13 residues. CDR1 and CDR2 from the germline V gene are MNHNS and SASEGT. This chain's CDR3 is CASRQGAGYEQYF. Written as DNA, the CDR3 is TGTGCCAGCAGGCAAGGGGCGGGGTACGAGCAGTACTTC.

The rearrangement links TRBV6-5 to TRBJ2-3; 8 bases are shared with TRBD1. V lost 0 bases, J lost 4 bases, and 6 bases stayed unmatched. The germline CDR1 and CDR2 sequences are MNHEY and SVGAGI. This CDR3 contains 16 residues. This CDR3 is CASSYSGQGLADTQYF. The CDR3 DNA follows: TGTGCCAGCAGTTACTCTGGACAGGGATTAGCAGATACGCAGTATTTT.

The chain joins TRBV28 to TRBJ2-7; D is possibly TRBD2 (5 bases). CDR1 and CDR2 (germline): MDHEN, SYDVKM. The CDR3 runs 12 residues. V was trimmed by 3 bases and J by 4 bases, leaving 7 bases between them. CDR3 nucleotide sequence: TGTGCCAGCAGTTTTTCGGGGTACGAGCAGTACTTC. Protein: CASSFSGYEQYF.

The V call is TRBV27, the J call TRBJ2-5; perhaps TRBD2 as D (5 bases). Between the trimmed V and J ends, which lost 4 bases and 1 base, there was a span of 10 bases. The germline V gene has CDR1 MNHEY and CDR2 SMNVEV (reference sequence). The CDR3 runs to 14 residues. CDR3 DNA: TGTGCCAGCAGTTCACGCCGGGGCCAAGAGACCCAGTACTTC. It is translated as CASSSRRGQETQYF.

The chain has TRBV6-4 and TRBJ1-3, with TRBD1 matching over 7 bases. V was pared by 6 bases and J by 7 bases, with 9 bases of the junction left unmatched. Germline V gene sequence: CDR1 MRHNA, CDR2 SNTAGT. CDR3 size: 14 residues. The chain's CDR3 is CASSRQGKSNTIYF. The CDR3 nucleotides read TGTGCCAGCAGCAGACAGGGAAAATCGAACACCATATATTTT.

The J gene is TRBJ1-3, the V gene TRBV10-3; TRBD1 might be the D (6 bases). The CDR3 length is 16 residues. V was trimmed by 6 bases and J by 3 bases, leaving 18 bases between them. Germline V lookup: CDR1 ENHRY, CDR2 SYGVKD. CDR3 sequence (DNA): TGTGCCATCAGCCCCACTAAGACAGGCAGTGGAAACACCATATATTTT. This sequence encodes CAISPTKTGSGNTIYF.

This rearrangement joins TRBV5-4 to TRBJ1-1; 12 bases are a match to TRBD1. The germline V gene has CDR1 SGHNT and CDR2 YYREEE (reference sequence). With V trimmed by 4 bases and J by 1 base, 2 bases remained unmatched. The CDR3 covers 15 residues. CDR3 loop: CASSGGQGANTEAFF. In nucleotides, the CDR3 is TGTGCCAGCAGCGGGGGACAGGGGGCGAACACTGAAGCTTTCTTT.

This clone was observed a handful of times. This rearrangement joins TRBV21-1 to TRBJ1-6; the D call of TRBD1 is as the table states it, not checked on the DNA. TRBV21-1 corresponds to a pseudogene. This CDR3 is 15 amino acids long. CDR3 bases: TGTGCCAGCAGCAAATTAGGACAGGAGAATTCACCCCTCCACTTT. It yields the protein CASSKLGQENSPLHF.

This clone was detected only a few times. The chain combines TRBV30 with TRBJ2-5; TRBD2 matches 13 bases. V was clipped by 3 bases and J by 7 bases; unmatched bases: 5. The CDR3 length is 14 residues. Germline V gene data show CDR1 as GTSNPN and CDR2 as SVGIG (reference sequence). The CDR3 reads CAWSGTSGTGTQYF. CDR3 nucleotide sequence: TGTGCCTGGAGCGGGACTAGCGGGACTGGGACCCAGTACTTC.

A single count supports this clone. The chain couples TRBV6-1 to TRBJ2-2; no firm D call. Germline CDR1 MNHNS, CDR2 SASEGT. CDR3 length: 11 amino acids. Trimming pared 7 bases from V and 8 bases from J, leaving 8 bases between. Here the CDR3 DNA reads TGTGCCAGCACTAAACGGGGGGAGCTGTTTTTT. As protein: CASTKRGELFF.

CDR3 sequence reads: CASSRVNNQPQHF. The CDR3 coding sequence is TGTGCCAGTTCCCGAGTGAATAATCAGCCCCAGCATTTT. This chain links TRBV6-5 with TRBJ1-5; D call uncertain. Germline V lookup: CDR1 MNHEY, CDR2 SVGAGI. V was shortened by 9 bases and J by 4 bases, with 13 bases between the two germline ends. This CDR3 comprises 13 residues.